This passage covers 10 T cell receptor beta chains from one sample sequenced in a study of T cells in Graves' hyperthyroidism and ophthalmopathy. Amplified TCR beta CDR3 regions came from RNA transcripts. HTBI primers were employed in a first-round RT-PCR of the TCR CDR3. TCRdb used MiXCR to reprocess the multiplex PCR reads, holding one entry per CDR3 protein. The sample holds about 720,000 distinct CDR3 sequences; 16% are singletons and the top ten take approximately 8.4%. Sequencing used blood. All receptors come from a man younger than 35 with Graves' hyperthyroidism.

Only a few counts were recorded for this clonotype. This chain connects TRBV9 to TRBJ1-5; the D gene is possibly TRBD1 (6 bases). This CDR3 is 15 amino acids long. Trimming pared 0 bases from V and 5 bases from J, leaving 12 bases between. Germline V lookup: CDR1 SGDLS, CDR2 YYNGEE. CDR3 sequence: CASSVGSGVDQPQHF. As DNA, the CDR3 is TGTGCCAGCAGCGTAGGCTCAGGGGTGGATCAGCCCCAGCATTTT.

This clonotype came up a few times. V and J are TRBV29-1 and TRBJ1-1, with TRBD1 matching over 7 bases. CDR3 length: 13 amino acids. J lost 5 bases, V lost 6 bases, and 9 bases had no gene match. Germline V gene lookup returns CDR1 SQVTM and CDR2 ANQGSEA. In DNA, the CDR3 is TGCAGCGTCAGACAGGGAGGCGGTACTGAAGCTTTCTTT. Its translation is CSVRQGGGTEAFF.

The CDR3 nucleotides read TGTGCCAGCAGCCCAACCGGGCCTCTCCACTACGAGCAGTACTTC. Its protein is CASSPTGPLHYEQYF. The V call is TRBV11-1, the J call TRBJ2-7, with no clear D. Deletions cut 5 bases from V and 3 bases from J, with 17 bases between. This CDR3 has 15 amino acids. CDR1 is SGHAT, CDR2 FQDESV, per germline (reference sequence).

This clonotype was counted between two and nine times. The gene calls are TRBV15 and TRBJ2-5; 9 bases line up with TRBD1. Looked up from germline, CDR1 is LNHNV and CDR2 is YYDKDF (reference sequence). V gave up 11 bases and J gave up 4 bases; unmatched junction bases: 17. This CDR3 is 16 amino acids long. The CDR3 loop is CAFDRGEGPKVETQYF. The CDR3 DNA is TGTGCCTTCGACAGGGGGGAGGGGCCCAAAGTAGAGACCCAGTACTTC.

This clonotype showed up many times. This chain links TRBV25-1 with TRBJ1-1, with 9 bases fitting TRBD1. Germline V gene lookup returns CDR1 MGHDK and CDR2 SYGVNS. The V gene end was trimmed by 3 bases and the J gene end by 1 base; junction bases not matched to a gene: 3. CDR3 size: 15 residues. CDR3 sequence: CASSDAGQGNTEAFF. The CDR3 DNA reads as TGTGCCAGCAGTGACGCGGGACAGGGGAACACTGAAGCTTTCTTT. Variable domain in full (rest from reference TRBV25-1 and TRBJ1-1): EADIYQTPRYLVIGTGKKITLECSQTMGHDKMYWYQQDPGMELHLIHYSYGVNSTEKGDLSSESTVSRIRTEHFPLTLESARPSHTSQYLCASSDAGQGNTEAFFGQGTRLTVV.

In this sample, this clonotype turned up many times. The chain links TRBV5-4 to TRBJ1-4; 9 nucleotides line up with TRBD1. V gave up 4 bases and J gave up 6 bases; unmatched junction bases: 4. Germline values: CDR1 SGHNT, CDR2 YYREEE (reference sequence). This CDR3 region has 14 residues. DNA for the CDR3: TGTGCCAGCAGCCGGGGACAGGGCGATGAAAAACTGTTTTTT. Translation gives CASSRGQGDEKLFF.

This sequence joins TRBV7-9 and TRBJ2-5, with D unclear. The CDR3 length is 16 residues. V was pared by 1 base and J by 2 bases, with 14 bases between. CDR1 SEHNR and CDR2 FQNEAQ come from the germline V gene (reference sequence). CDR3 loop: CASSLGHGATQETQYF. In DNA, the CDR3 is TGTGCCAGCAGCTTAGGCCACGGTGCCACTCAAGAGACCCAGTACTTC. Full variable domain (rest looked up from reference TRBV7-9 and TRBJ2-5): DTGVSQNPRHKITKRGQNVTFRCDPISEHNRLYWYRQTLGQGPEFLTYFQNEAQLEKSRLLSDRFSAERPKGSFSTLEIQRTEQGDSAMYLCASSLGHGATQETQYFGPGTRLLVL.

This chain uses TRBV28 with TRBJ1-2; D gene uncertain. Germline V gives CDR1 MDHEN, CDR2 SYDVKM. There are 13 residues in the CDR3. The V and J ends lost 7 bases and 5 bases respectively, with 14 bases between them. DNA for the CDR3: TGTGCCAGCAACAAAAGAGGCGTATATGGCTACACCTTC. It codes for CASNKRGVYGYTF.

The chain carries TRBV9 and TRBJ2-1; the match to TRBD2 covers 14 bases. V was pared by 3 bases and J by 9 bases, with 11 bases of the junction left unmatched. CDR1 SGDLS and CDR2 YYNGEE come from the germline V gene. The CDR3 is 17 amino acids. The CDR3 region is CASSDSPGTSGSVEQFF. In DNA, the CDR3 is TGTGCCAGCAGCGACTCCCCAGGGACTAGCGGGAGTGTTGAGCAGTTCTTC.

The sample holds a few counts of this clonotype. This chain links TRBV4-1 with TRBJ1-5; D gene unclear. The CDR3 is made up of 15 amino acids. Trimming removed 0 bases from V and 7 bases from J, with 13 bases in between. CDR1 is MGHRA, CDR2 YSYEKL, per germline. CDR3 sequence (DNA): TGCGCCAGCAGCCAAGAGTTTACGACGGGGCAGCCCCAGCATTTT. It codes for CASSQEFTTGQPQHF.